The clone carrying this T cell receptor (beta chain) has only a few counts. As for treatment: randomized to nivolumab then ipilimumab (arm A) or the reverse (arm B). These data come from a study of sequential checkpoint blockade in melanoma. About the research overall: 91 pretreatment tumor DNA samples were TCRβ immunosequenced.

V lost 7 bases and J lost 6, with 10 bases in between. This CDR3 spans 11 amino acids. Generated by immunoSEQ multiplex PCR, the TCRdb table keeps only in-frame clones and is missing some. The sample lists under 6,000 clones; 22% were seen once. This sequence was found in a human donor with melanoma. This chain connects TRBV6-7 to TRBJ2-7, with D uncertain. TRBV6-7 belongs to the ORF category, with a function that is uncertain. The sequences come from tumor tissue (inferred from file names), collected from a patient given nivolumab and ipilimumab in sequence. This CDR3 is CASTLGPEQYF. The CDR3 bases are TGTGCCAGCACCCTTGGCCCCGAGCAGTACTTC.